This is a list of T cell receptor beta chains from one sample in a study of identical twins. TCRdb processed the 5' RACE reads anew with MiXCR; each CDR3 protein has one entry. The sample carries about 890,000 distinct CDR3 sequences, 12% recorded once. The same data also contributed to another study, on yellow fever vaccine responses in identical twins.

The sequencing input was PBMCs. All receptors come from a woman under 30 in good health. Both conserved end residues are part of each CDR3. D genes are given only for firm matches. Size is stated for part of the rows, as once, few or many counts, or as a class when the clone is expanded.

20 | . | few | TRBJ2-2 | TRBV12-3/TRBV12-4 | TGTGCCAGCAGTTTACCCTCGTTTTTTTTGGCCAGACTGAACACCGGGGAGCTGTTTTTT | CASSLPSFFLARLNTGELFF
16 | . | few | TRBJ2-1 | TRBV4-2 | TGTGCCAGCAGCCCCGGTGGAGGGGGCTCCTACAATGAGCAGTTCTTC | CASSPGGGGSYNEQFF
11 | . | . | TRBJ2-2 | TRBV29-1 | TGCAGCGTAGGGACTGCCGGGGAGCTGTTTTTT | CSVGTAGELFF
13 | . | few | TRBJ2-3 | TRBV2 | TGTGCCAGCAGTGCAGCCTACACAGATACGCAGTATTTT | CASSAAYTDTQYF
13 | TRBD2 | few | TRBJ2-3 | TRBV20-1 | TGCAGTGCTAGCGGGAGGGCCGGAGATACGCAGTATTTT | CSASGRAGDTQYF
15 | TRBD2 | . | TRBJ2-7 | TRBV10-3 | TGTGCCATCAGTGCCTCCGGGACTATCGCCTACGAGCAGTACTTC | CAISASGTIAYEQYF
14 | . | few | TRBJ2-1 | TRBV2 | TGTGCCAGCAGTGACTCCCCGACGGGCAATGAGCAGTTCTTC | CASSDSPTGNEQFF
12 | . | many | TRBJ2-1 | TRBV7-9 | TGTGCCAGCGGGGCGGGGATTGGTGAGCAGTTCTTC | CASGAGIGEQFF
16 | . | many | TRBJ2-1 | TRBV3-1 | TGTGCCAGCAGCCAAGTTTCAGGGAGCTCCTACAATGAGCAGTTCTTC | CASSQVSGSSYNEQFF
15 | . | . | TRBJ2-2 | TRBV7-2 | TGTGCCAGCAGCTTAGTAGGGCTGCACACCGGGGAGCTGTTTTTT | CASSLVGLHTGELFF
14 | . | few | TRBJ1-5 | TRBV12-3/TRBV12-4 | TGTGCCAGCAGCCCACAGGGTTGGAATCAGCCCCAGCATTTT | CASSPQGWNQPQHF
13 | . | . | TRBJ1-2 | TRBV5-1 | TGCGCCAGCAGCGCACTCGGGGGGGATGGCTACACCTTC | CASSALGGDGYTF
13 | . | few | TRBJ1-2 | TRBV6-1 | TGTGCCACCGTCCCGGGTCAAAACTATGGCTACACCTTC | CATVPGQNYGYTF
14 | . | . | TRBJ2-7 | TRBV5-1 | TGCGCCAGCAGCGATCCGGGACGGATCTACGAGCAGTACTTC | CASSDPGRIYEQYF
14 | TRBD1 | few | TRBJ1-5 | TRBV6-1 | TGTGCCACCGCGGGTAACAGGGGGGATCAGCCCCAGCATTTT | CATAGNRGDQPQHF
13 | . | many | TRBJ1-5 | TRBV12-5 | TGTGCTAGTGGCAAGATGGGATATCAGCCCCAGCATTTT | CASGKMGYQPQHF
12 | . | few | TRBJ1-1 | TRBV13 | TGTGCCAGCAGCGCAGGGGAGGGCGAAGCTTTCTTT | CASSAGEGEAFF
15 | TRBD2 | many | TRBJ2-1 | TRBV6-2/TRBV6-3 | TGTGCCAGCAATGCGGGACTAGCGGGAAACAATGAGCAGTTCTTC | CASNAGLAGNNEQFF
15 | TRBD1 | few | TRBJ2-5 | TRBV20-1 | TGCAGTGCTAGAGATGAGGGGGCCCCACAAGAGACCCAGTACTTC | CSARDEGAPQETQYF
13 | . | few | TRBJ2-7 | TRBV7-9 | TGTGCCACCACATCCGGGGTCGGATACGAGCAGTACTTC | CATTSGVGYEQYF
14 | TRBD1 | few | TRBJ2-1 | TRBV29-1 | TGCAGCGTTGGGGGGACAGAATCCTACAATGAGCAGTTCTTC | CSVGGTESYNEQFF
19 | . | . | TRBJ2-5 | TRBV4-1 | TGCGCCAGCAGCCAAGGCCCAGCCGAGTTGGGGGATAAACGAGAGACCCAGTACTTC | CASSQGPAELGDKRETQYF
16 | TRBD2 | . | TRBJ2-1 | TRBV15 | TGTGCCACCAGCAGAGTTAGGGAGGGGTCCTACAATGAGCAGTTCTTC | CATSRVREGSYNEQFF
15 | . | many | TRBJ1-1 | TRBV3-1 | TGTGCCAGCAGCCCCCAAGGGGCCGTGAGGACTGAAGCTTTCTTT | CASSPQGAVRTEAFF
14 | . | few | TRBJ2-7 | TRBV7-9 | TGTGCCAGCAGCTTATTTTCAGAACTGGGCGAGCAGTACTTC | CASSLFSELGEQYF
15 | . | few | TRBJ1-1 | TRBV6-1 | TGTGCCAGCAGTGAAGGTAGTGCGGGGAGCACTGAAGCTTTCTTT | CASSEGSAGSTEAFF
13 | . | . | TRBJ2-7 | TRBV2 | TGTGCCAGCAGCTTTACTCAGGGAAACGAGCAGTACTTC | CASSFTQGNEQYF
15 | TRBD2 | few | TRBJ2-1 | TRBV2 | TGTGCCAGCAGTGACCCTAGCGGGGGTTACAATGAGCAGTTCTTC | CASSDPSGGYNEQFF
15 | TRBD1 | . | TRBJ2-3 | TRBV6-1 | TGTGCCAGCAGTGAGCGACAGGGTAACACAGATACGCAGTATTTT | CASSERQGNTDTQYF
15 | . | few | TRBJ2-7 | TRBV11-2 | TGTGCCAGCAGCAAACAAGGGGCGGTCCGGGACGAGCAGTACTTC | CASSKQGAVRDEQYF
14 | TRBD1 | many | TRBJ2-7 | TRBV2 | TGTGCCAGCACAGGACAGGGGCTAATGGGGGAGCAGTACTTC | CASTGQGLMGEQYF
14 | TRBD1 | many | TRBJ1-5 | TRBV27 | TGTGCCAGCAGTCCCACACAGGGGACTCAGCCCCAGCATTTT | CASSPTQGTQPQHF
16 | . | . | TRBJ2-5 | TRBV6-1 | TGTGCCAGCAGTGAAGCGCGGTCAGTTCGGGAAGAGACCCAGTACTTC | CASSEARSVREETQYF
15 | . | . | TRBJ2-1 | TRBV7-3 | TGTGCCAGCAGCCCCTCGGCTAGGTCCTACAATGAGCAGTTCTTC | CASSPSARSYNEQFF
16 | . | few | TRBJ2-2 | TRBV28 | TGTGCCAGCAGTCCCACCCGGGACCCCTCTGGAGGGGAGCTGTTTTTT | CASSPTRDPSGGELFF
15 | . | . | TRBJ2-2 | TRBV7-6 | TGTGCCAGCAGCCCCAGGTTGGCAAACACCGGGGAGCTGTTTTTT | CASSPRLANTGELFF
11 | . | . | TRBJ2-5 | TRBV7-9 | TGTGCCAGCAGCCTCCAAGGCACCCAGTACTTC | CASSLQGTQYF
13 | . | few | TRBJ2-1 | TRBV10-3 | TGTGCCATCCGGGGGGCCCCCTACAATGAGCAGTTCTTC | CAIRGAPYNEQFF
19 | TRBD2 | many | TRBJ2-1 | TRBV7-8 | TGTGCCAGCAGCTTAGGACACCTAGCGGGGGGGATCGCTAACAATGAGCAGTTCTTC | CASSLGHLAGGIANNEQFF
16 | TRBD1 | . | TRBJ2-1 | TRBV6-2/TRBV6-3 | TGTGCCAGCAGTTACTCGGCGGACAGGGACTACAATGAGCAGTTCTTC | CASSYSADRDYNEQFF
13 | . | few | TRBJ2-5 | TRBV29-1 | TGCAGCGTTTCGAGACCCGGCCAAGAGACCCAGTACTTC | CSVSRPGQETQYF
14 | . | few | TRBJ2-3 | TRBV18 | TGTGCCAGCTCACCCCCTGGGCCCCCAGATACGCAGTATTTT | CASSPPGPPDTQYF
12 | . | . | TRBJ2-1 | TRBV20-1 | TGCAGTGCAGACCCCGGCTACAATGAGCAGTTCTTC | CSADPGYNEQFF
15 | . | many | TRBJ2-2 | TRBV12-3/TRBV12-4 | TGTGCCAGCAGTTTACCCGGATCGAACACCGGGGAGCTGTTTTTT | CASSLPGSNTGELFF
16 | TRBD1 | many | TRBJ1-6 | TRBV6-1 | TGTGCCAGCAGTAAACTGGGGACAGGGGGTAATTCACCCCTCCACTTT | CASSKLGTGGNSPLHF
17 | TRBD2 | few | TRBJ2-1 | TRBV29-1 | TGCAGCGTTGAAGGTTCCCTAGCGGGAACTTCCTACAATGAGCAGTTCTTC | CSVEGSLAGTSYNEQFF
14 | . | . | TRBJ2-3 | TRBV4-2 | TGTGCCAGCAGCCAAGAAAGGGGGGGAGATACGCAGTATTTT | CASSQERGGDTQYF
16 | TRBD1 | few | TRBJ1-2 | TRBV2 | TGTGCCAGCAGTTTAAGCCGGGACAGGGACCTCTATGGCTACACCTTC | CASSLSRDRDLYGYTF
18 | . | few | TRBJ2-1 | TRBV28 | TGTGCCAGCAGTCCCTCCCCCGACTATCGGCGAGGTATGGGACAGCAGTTCTTC | CASSPSPDYRRGMGQQFF
16 | TRBD2 | . | TRBJ2-3 | TRBV18 | TGTGCCAGCTCACAAAGGCGGGGACTAGCCTCAGATACGCAGTATTTT | CASSQRRGLASDTQYF
16 | TRBD2 | . | TRBJ2-2 | TRBV7-9 | TGTGCCAGCAGCTTAGCAGCGGGAACAGTCACCGGGGAGCTGTTTTTT | CASSLAAGTVTGELFF
14 | . | few | TRBJ2-5 | TRBV12-3/TRBV12-4 | TGTGCCAGCAGTTTAGGGGCGACAGGTGGGACCCAGTACTTC | CASSLGATGGTQYF
15 | TRBD1 | few | TRBJ2-7 | TRBV28 | TGTGCCAGCAGTTTACCCCAGGGGGTCAGCGACGAGCAGTACTTC | CASSLPQGVSDEQYF
12 | . | many | TRBJ1-6 | TRBV15 | TGTGCCACCAGCAGCCTTGATTCACCCCTCCACTTT | CATSSLDSPLHF